This TCR beta chain was sequenced for a study of blood T cell repertoires in COVID-19. Study as a whole: The origin of the acute and convalescent COVID-19 samples was the United States, Italy and Spain. Sample material is recorded as cDNA or gDNA derived from T cells, B-cell-depleted T cells, or PBMCs.

The CDR3 runs to 16 residues. V was trimmed by 2 bases and J by 1 base, leaving 13 bases between them. CDR1 SGHTA and CDR2 FQGNSA come from the germline V gene. Per the original data handling: Estimated nucleated cell counts came from reference gene primer amplification. Libraries were prepared by immunoSEQ multiplex PCR; TCRdb keeps only in-frame clonotypes and omits some of them. V, J and clone size reflect that table, while D and trimming were determined from the DNA. Among approximately 99,000 clones listed, around 88% were seen once. Followed over time, Seattle patients had been enrolled while infection was active.

The sequence was obtained from a man aged 45-65 years with COVID-19, enrolled during active disease. The material sequenced was peripheral blood. V and J are TRBV7-2 and TRBJ2-3, with D perhaps matching TRBD2 (5 bases). The DNA for the CDR3 is TGTGCCAGCAGCTTACTCGGGGTTTCTGGCACAGATACGCAGTATTTT. It is translated as CASSLLGVSGTDTQYF.